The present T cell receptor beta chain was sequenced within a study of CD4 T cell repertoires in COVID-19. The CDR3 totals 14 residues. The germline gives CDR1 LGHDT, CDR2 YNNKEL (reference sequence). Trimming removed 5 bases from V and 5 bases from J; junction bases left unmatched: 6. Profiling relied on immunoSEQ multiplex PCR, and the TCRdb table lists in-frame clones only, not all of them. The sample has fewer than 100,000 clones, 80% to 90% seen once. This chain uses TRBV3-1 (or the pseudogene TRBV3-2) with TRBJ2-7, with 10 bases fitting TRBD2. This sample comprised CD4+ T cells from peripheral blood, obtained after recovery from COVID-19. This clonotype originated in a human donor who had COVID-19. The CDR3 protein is CASSASGGGDEQYF. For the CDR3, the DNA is TGTGCCAGCAGCGCTAGCGGGGGAGGCGACGAGCAGTACTTC.